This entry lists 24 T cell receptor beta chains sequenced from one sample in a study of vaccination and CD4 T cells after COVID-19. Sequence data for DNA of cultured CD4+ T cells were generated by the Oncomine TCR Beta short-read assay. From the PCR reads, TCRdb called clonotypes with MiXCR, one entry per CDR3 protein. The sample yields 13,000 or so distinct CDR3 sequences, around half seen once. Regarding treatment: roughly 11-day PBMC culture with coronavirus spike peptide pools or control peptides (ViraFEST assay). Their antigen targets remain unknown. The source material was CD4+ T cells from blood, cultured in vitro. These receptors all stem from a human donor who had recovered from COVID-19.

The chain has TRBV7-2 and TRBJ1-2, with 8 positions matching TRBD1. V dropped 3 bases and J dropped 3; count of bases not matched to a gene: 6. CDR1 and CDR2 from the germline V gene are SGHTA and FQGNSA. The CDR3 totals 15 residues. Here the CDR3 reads CASSFDGQGYYGYTF. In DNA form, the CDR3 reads TGTGCCAGCAGCTTTGATGGACAGGGATACTATGGCTACACCTTC.

The CDR3 nucleotides are TGTGCCAGCAGTTTCCGTACCTCGGACCAAAGTAAGGAGACCCAGTACTTC. It encodes CASSFRTSDQSKETQYF. The chain employs TRBV12-3 or TRBV12-4 and TRBJ2-5; D is undetermined. This CDR3 region has 17 residues. Trimming took 3 bases from V and 5 from J, leaving 22 bases between them.

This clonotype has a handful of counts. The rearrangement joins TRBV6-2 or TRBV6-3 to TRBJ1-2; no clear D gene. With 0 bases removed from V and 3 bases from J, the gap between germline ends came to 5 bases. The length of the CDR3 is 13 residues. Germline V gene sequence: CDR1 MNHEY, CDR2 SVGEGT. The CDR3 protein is CASSYSPDYGYTF. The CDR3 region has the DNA TGTGCCAGCAGTTACTCCCCGGACTATGGCTACACCTTC.

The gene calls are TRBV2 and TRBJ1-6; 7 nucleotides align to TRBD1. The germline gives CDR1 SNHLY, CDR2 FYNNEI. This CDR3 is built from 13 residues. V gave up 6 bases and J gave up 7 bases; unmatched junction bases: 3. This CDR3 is CASRGTENSPLHF. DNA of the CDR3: TGTGCCAGCAGGGGGACAGAAAATTCACCCCTCCACTTT.

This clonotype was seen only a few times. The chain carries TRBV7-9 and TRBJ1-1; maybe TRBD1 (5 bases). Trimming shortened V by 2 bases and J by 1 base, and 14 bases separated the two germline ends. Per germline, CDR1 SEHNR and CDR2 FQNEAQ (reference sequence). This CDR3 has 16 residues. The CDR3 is CASSLHAGGKNTEAFF. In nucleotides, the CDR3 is TGTGCCAGCAGCTTACACGCGGGGGGGAAGAACACTGAAGCTTTCTTT.

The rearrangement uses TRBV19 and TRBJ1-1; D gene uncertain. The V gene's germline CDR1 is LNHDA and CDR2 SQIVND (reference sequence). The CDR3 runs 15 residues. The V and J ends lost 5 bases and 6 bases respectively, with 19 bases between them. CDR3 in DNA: TGTGCCAGTAGTCCGCGGCTCCGGCTGGGATCTGAAGCTTTCTTT. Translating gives CASSPRLRLGSEAFF.

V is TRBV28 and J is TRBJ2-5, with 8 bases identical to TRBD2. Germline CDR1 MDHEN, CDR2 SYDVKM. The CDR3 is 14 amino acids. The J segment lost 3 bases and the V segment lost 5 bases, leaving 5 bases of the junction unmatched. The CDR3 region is CASSPGTREETQYF. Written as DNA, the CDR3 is TGTGCCAGCAGTCCCGGGACTAGGGAAGAGACCCAGTACTTC. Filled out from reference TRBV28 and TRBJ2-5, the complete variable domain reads DVKVTQSSRYLVKRTGEKVFLECVQDMDHENMFWYRQDPGLGLRLIYFSYDVKMKEKGDIPEGYSVSREKKERFSLILESASTNQTSMYLCASSPGTREETQYFGPGTRLLVL.

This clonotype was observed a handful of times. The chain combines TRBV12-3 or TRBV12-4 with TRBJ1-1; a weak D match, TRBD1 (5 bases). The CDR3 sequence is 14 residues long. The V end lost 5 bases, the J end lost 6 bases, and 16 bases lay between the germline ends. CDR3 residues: CASSRPGRSAEAFF. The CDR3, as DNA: TGTGCCAGCAGTCGCCCAGGGCGATCGGCTGAAGCTTTCTTT.

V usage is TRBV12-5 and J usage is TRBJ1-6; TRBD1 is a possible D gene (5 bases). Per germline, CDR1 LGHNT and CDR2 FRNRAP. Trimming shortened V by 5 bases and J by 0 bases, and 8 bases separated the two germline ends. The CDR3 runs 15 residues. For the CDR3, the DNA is TGTGCTAGTGGTAGGGGCGACTCCTATAATTCACCCCTCCACTTT. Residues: CASGRGDSYNSPLHF.

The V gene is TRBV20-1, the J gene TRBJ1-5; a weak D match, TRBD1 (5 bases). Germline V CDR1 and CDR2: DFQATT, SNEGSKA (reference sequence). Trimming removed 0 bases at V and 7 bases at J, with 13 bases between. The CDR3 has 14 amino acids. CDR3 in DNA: TGCAGTGCTAGAGATAGAGGGGTACGACAGCCCCAGCATTTT. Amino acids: CSARDRGVRQPQHF.

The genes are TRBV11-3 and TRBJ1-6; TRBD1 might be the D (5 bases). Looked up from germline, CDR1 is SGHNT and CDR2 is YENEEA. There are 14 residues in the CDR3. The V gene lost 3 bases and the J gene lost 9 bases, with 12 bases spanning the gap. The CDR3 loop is CASSLETAASPLHF. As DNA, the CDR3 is TGTGCCAGCAGCTTGGAGACAGCCGCTTCACCCCTCCACTTT.

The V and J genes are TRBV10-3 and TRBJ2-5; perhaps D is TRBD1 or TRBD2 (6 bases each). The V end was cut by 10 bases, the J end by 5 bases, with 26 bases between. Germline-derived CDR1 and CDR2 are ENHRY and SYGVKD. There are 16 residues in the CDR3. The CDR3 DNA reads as TGTGCCAGCAGCCCAACAGGGCCAGGAGGGATTGAGACCCAGTACTTC. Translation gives CASSPTGPGGIETQYF.

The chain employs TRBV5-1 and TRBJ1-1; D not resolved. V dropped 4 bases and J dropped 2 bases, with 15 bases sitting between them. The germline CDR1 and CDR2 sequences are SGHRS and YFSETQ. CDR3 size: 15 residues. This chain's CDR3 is CASSLPGPVNTEAFF. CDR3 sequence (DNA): TGCGCCAGCAGCCTTCCCGGACCGGTAAACACTGAAGCTTTCTTT.

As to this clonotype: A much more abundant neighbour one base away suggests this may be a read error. In DNA form, the CDR3 reads TGCAGTGCTACCGACAGGTCCTATAATTCACCCCCCCACTTT. It codes for CSATDRSYNSPPHF. The chain joins TRBV20-1 to TRBJ1-6; D perhaps matches TRBD1 (6 bases). The CDR3 sequence is 14 residues long. Per germline, CDR1 DFQATT and CDR2 SNEGSKA (reference sequence).

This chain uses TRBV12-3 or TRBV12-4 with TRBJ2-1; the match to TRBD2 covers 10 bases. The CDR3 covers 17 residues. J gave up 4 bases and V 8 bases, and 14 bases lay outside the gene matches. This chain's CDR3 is CASGPIELAGTYNEQFF. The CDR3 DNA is TGTGCCAGCGGTCCGATCGAACTAGCGGGGACTTACAATGAGCAGTTCTTC.

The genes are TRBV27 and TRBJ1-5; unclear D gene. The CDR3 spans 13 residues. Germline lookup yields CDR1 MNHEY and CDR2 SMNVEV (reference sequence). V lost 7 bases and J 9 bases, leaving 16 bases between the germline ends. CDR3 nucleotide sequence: TGTGCCAGCAAACCCTCCACATGGGCGCCCCAGCATTTT. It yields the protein CASKPSTWAPQHF.

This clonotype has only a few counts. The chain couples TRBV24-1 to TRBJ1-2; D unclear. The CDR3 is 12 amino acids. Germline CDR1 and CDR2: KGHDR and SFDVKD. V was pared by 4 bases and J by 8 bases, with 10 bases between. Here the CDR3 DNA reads TGTGCCACCAGTGACAGCTTCGGGGGCTACACCTTC. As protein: CATSDSFGGYTF.

In DNA form, the CDR3 reads TGTGCCAGCAGCCCGCCCCGGGGACAAGAGACCCAGTACTTC. Its protein product is CASSPPRGQETQYF. The rearrangement joins TRBV7-2 to TRBJ2-5; possible D gene TRBD2, 5 bases. Trimming cost V 5 bases and J 2 bases, with 12 bases left between them. This CDR3 is built from 14 residues. CDR1 and CDR2 from the germline V gene are SGHTA and FQGNSA. Filled out from reference TRBV7-2 and TRBJ2-5, the complete variable domain reads GAGVSQSPSNKVTEKGKDVELRCDPISGHTALYWYRQSLGQGLEFLIYFQGNSAPDKSGLPSDRFSAERTGGSVSTLTIQRTQQEDSAVYLCASSPPRGQETQYFGPGTRLLVL.

The DNA for the CDR3 is TGTGCCAGCAGTTTCATCCCTCTCCCAGGGCAGAATCAGCCCCAGCATTTT. It translates to CASSFIPLPGQNQPQHF. J is TRBJ1-5 and V is TRBV12-3 or TRBV12-4; possibly TRBD1 for D (5 bases). V was cut by 3 bases and J by 4 bases, with 19 bases left in between. The CDR3 spans 17 residues.

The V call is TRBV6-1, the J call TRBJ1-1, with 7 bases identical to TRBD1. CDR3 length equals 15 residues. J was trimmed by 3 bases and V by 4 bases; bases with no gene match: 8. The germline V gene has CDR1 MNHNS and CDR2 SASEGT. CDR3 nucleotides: TGTGCCAGCAGTGCCCTACCCACAGGGGACACTGAAGCTTTCTTT. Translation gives CASSALPTGDTEAFF.

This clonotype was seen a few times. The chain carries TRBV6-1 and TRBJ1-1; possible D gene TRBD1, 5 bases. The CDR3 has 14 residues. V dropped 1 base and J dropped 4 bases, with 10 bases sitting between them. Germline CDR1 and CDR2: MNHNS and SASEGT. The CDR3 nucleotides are TGTGCCAGCAGTGAAGACAGGAGGCGCACTGAAGCTTTCTTT. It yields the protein CASSEDRRRTEAFF.

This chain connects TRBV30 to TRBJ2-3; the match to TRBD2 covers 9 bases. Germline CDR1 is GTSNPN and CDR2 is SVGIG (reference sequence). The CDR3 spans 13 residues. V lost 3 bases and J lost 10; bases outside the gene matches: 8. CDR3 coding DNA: TGTGCCTGGAGCCGTCCGGGACTAGCTTCGCAGTATTTT. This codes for CAWSRPGLASQYF.

CDR3 nucleotides: TGTGCCAGCAGTTTATCTCGCACCAACCATCAGCCCCAGCATTTT. Its translation: CASSLSRTNHQPQHF. V is TRBV12-3 or TRBV12-4 and J is TRBJ1-5; no firm D call. V was cut by 2 bases and J by 5 bases, with 13 bases left in between. This CDR3 has 15 amino acids.

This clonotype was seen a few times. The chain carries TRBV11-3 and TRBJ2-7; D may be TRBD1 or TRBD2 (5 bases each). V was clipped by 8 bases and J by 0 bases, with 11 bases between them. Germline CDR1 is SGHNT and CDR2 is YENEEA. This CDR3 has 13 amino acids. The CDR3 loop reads CASRDRSSYEQYF. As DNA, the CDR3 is TGTGCCAGCCGGGACCGAAGCTCCTACGAGCAGTACTTC.